A selection of T cell receptor beta chains follows, all from one sample in a study of identical twins. MiXCR, run by TCRdb on the 5' RACE reads, gives a single entry per CDR3 protein. Seen here are hundreds of thousands of distinct CDR3 sequences, roughly 6% observed once, and the top ten hold around 2%. The sequencing sample was made of naive T cells sorted from blood. The receptors originated from a man between 18 and 29 years old in good health. Both conserved end residues are part of each CDR3. D genes are given only for firm matches. Size is stated for part of the rows, as once, few or many counts, or as a class when the clone is expanded.

V gene	D gene	clone size	J gene	CDR3 protein	CDR3 DNA
TRBV5-1	-	many	TRBJ2-7	CASSFGEVVNEQYF	TGCGCCAGCAGCTTCGGGGAGGTCGTAAACGAGCAGTACTTC
TRBV7-2	TRBD2	many	TRBJ2-2	CASSLVASGIPGELFF	TGTGCCAGCAGCTTAGTCGCTAGCGGGATACCCGGGGAGCTGTTTTTT
TRBV27	-	-	TRBJ2-1	CASRDSLGELQFF	TGTGCCAGCAGAGACAGTCTGGGTGAGTTGCAGTTCTTC
TRBV30	-	-	TRBJ2-7	CAWDGGPHEQYF	TGTGCCTGGGACGGGGGACCCCACGAGCAGTACTTC
TRBV2	-	few	TRBJ2-6	CATPRGGALGANVLTF	TGTGCCACCCCGAGGGGCGGAGCCTTGGGGGCCAACGTCCTGACTTTC
TRBV28	-	-	TRBJ2-1	CASSTSTSGDHHERFF	-
TRBV5-1	-	-	TRBJ2-3	CASSLYPHTQYF	TGCGCCAGCAGCTTGTATCCCCACACGCAGTATTTT
TRBV6-2/TRBV6-3	TRBD1	-	TRBJ2-3	CASSYDRGFLDTQYF	TGTGCCAGCAGTTACGACAGGGGATTCTTGGATACGCAGTATTTT
TRBV5-1	-	-	TRBJ1-5	CAGGGQGNQPQHF	TGCGCCGGGGGGGGCCAGGGGAATCAGCCCCAGCATTTT
TRBV15	-	many	TRBJ2-5	CATSTQGWGETQYF	TGTGCCACCAGCACCCAGGGATGGGGAGAGACCCAGTACTTC
TRBV28	-	-	TRBJ2-2	CASSSPGGELFF	TGTGCCAGCAGTTCTCCCGGCGGGGAGCTGTTTTTT
TRBV7-6	-	-	TRBJ2-7	CASSLGGSRDYEQYF	TGTGCCAGCAGCTTAGGGGGTAGCCGTGACTACGAGCAGTACTTC
TRBV9	-	-	TRBJ1-2	CASSVGQGPYGYTF	TGTGCCAGCAGCGTAGGGCAGGGCCCCTATGGCTACACCTTC
TRBV27	TRBD1	many	TRBJ1-1	CASSEGTGLAFF	TGTGCCAGCAGTGAAGGGACAGGGTTGGCTTTCTTT